This is a list of T cell receptor beta chains from one sample in a study of identical twins. TCRdb re-analysed the 5' RACE reads in MiXCR, keeping a single row per CDR3 protein. Altogether more than 650,000 distinct CDR3 sequences are present, 5.5% to 6.5% being singletons, with the ten largest covering roughly 2%. The sample taken for sequencing was naive T cells sorted from blood. The receptor set was obtained from a man aged 18-30 years in good health. Each CDR3 is given with its conserved first and last residue. A D gene is named only where the DNA matches it firmly. The listing skips clone size in some rows; elsewhere it reads once, few, many or a size class.

j_gene	v_gene	abundance	d_gene	CDR3aa	CDR3nt
TRBJ2-3	TRBV20-1	many	TRBD2	CSARDWREPSTDTQYF	TGCAGTGCTAGAGATTGGCGGGAGCCTAGCACAGATACGCAGTATTTT
TRBJ2-1	TRBV7-2	NA	NA	CASSLSIGAYNEQFF	TGTGCCAGCAGCTTGTCTATTGGGGCCTACAATGAGCAGTTCTTC
TRBJ2-4	TRBV10-1	NA	TRBD2	CASPTGWTSGSRLAKNIQYF	TGCGCCAGCCCCACGGGGTGGACTAGCGGGTCCCGTTTAGCCAAAAACATTCAGTACTTC
TRBJ2-1	TRBV7-9	NA	TRBD2	CASSYYSGNSDEQFF	TGTGCCAGCAGCTACTATAGCGGGAACTCGGATGAGCAGTTCTTC
TRBJ2-3	TRBV7-9	many	NA	CASSQAGMVGADTQYF	TGTGCCAGCAGCCAAGCGGGTATGGTTGGGGCAGATACGCAGTATTTT
TRBJ2-7	TRBV6-1	few	NA	CASTGGDSSSYEQYF	TGTGCCAGCACCGGGGGGGACAGCTCCTCCTACGAGCAGTACTTC
TRBJ2-3	TRBV7-9	few	TRBD2	CASSSKAGGVSDTQYF	TGTGCCAGCAGCTCAAAAGCGGGAGGGGTCTCAGATACGCAGTATTTT
TRBJ2-1	TRBV29-1	many	NA	CSVAWGSSYNEQFF	TGCAGCGTTGCGTGGGGGAGCTCCTACAATGAGCAGTTCTTC
TRBJ1-5	TRBV30	few	NA	CAWSVRMGEQPQHF	TGTGCCTGGAGTGTACGAATGGGGGAACAGCCCCAGCATTTT
TRBJ1-1	TRBV12-3/TRBV12-4	many	NA	CASRSGTPNTEAFF	TGTGCCAGCAGATCCGGGACACCGAACACTGAAGCTTTCTTT
TRBJ2-5	TRBV29-1	many	NA	CSVAGRQKEETQYF	TGCAGCGTCGCGGGGCGACAGAAAGAAGAGACCCAGTACTTC
TRBJ1-1	TRBV9	few	TRBD1	CASSPTGAMAAFF	TGTGCCAGCAGCCCTACAGGGGCCATGGCAGCTTTCTTT
TRBJ2-7	TRBV27	many	TRBD1	CASRAGQGRYEQYF	TGTGCCAGCAGGGCGGGACAGGGGCGCTACGAGCAGTACTTC
TRBJ1-5	TRBV12-3/TRBV12-4	few	TRBD1	CASRPPGQGHQPQHF	TGTGCCAGCAGACCCCCGGGACAGGGGCATCAGCCCCAGCATTTT
TRBJ2-7	TRBV28	NA	NA	CASSWSTASSYEQYF	TGTGCCAGCAGTTGGTCGACCGCCAGCTCCTACGAGCAGTACTTC
TRBJ2-7	TRBV20-1	few	TRBD1	CSARDQGGDRGPEQYF	TGCAGTGCTAGAGATCAGGGAGGGGACAGGGGGCCCGAGCAGTACTTC
TRBJ1-1	TRBV5-1	many	NA	CASSKVGQGETEAFF	TGCGCCAGCAGCAAGGTCGGGCAGGGTGAGACTGAAGCTTTCTTT
TRBJ2-7	TRBV7-8	few	TRBD2	CASSRGYGTSGRAKDEQYF	TGTGCCAGCAGCAGGGGATACGGGACTAGCGGGAGGGCCAAGGACGAGCAGTACTTC
TRBJ2-7	TRBV4-3	many	NA	CASSLSFGSVYEQYF	TGCGCCAGCAGCCTCTCGTTTGGTAGCGTCTACGAGCAGTACTTC
TRBJ1-1	TRBV24-1	NA	TRBD1	CATSDPGTDILF	TGTGCCACCAGTGACCCCGGGACAGATATCCTCTTT
TRBJ2-3	TRBV6-2/TRBV6-3	few	TRBD2	CASSHLKLAKHSFSPDTQYF	TGTGCCAGCAGCCATTTAAAACTAGCGAAGCACTCCTTTAGTCCAGATACGCAGTATTTT
TRBJ1-5	TRBV20-1	many	NA	CSATPGPNQPQHF	TGCAGTGCTACACCGGGGCCTAATCAGCCCCAGCATTTT
TRBJ2-7	TRBV6-6	few	TRBD2	CASSPGGAGEQYF	TGTGCCAGCAGTCCCGGGGGGGCGGGGGAGCAGTACTTC
TRBJ1-4	TRBV5-5	NA	NA	CASSFQTPTNEKLFF	TGTGCCAGCAGCTTTCAGACGCCAACTAATGAAAAACTGTTTTTT
TRBJ2-7	TRBV5-1	many	TRBD1	CASSWFQATTGMAYEQYF	TGCGCCAGCAGCTGGTTCCAAGCGACGACAGGGATGGCCTACGAGCAGTACTTC
TRBJ1-1	TRBV6-2/TRBV6-3	few	NA	CASSYSRGAGTEAFF	TGTGCCAGCAGTTACTCGAGAGGGGCAGGTACTGAAGCTTTCTTT
TRBJ2-1	TRBV20-1	many	NA	CSARVPPGSGALREQFF	TGCAGTGCTAGAGTTCCCCCAGGGTCGGGCGCTTTGCGTGAGCAGTTCTTC
TRBJ2-3	TRBV7-2	NA	NA	CASPKRGATDTQYF	TGTGCCAGCCCGAAACGGGGGGCCACAGATACGCAGTATTTT
TRBJ1-6	TRBV28	many	TRBD1	CASRPLSGQGDSPLHF	TGTGCCAGCCGCCCTCTCTCGGGACAGGGTGATTCACCCCTCCACTTT
TRBJ2-3	TRBV20-1	many	TRBD2	CSALKTSGRADAQYF	TGCAGTGCTCTTAAGACTAGCGGGAGGGCGGATGCGCAGTATTTT
TRBJ2-6	TRBV10-3	NA	NA	CAISEKGTSGANVLTF	TGTGCCATCAGTGAGAAGGGGACTTCTGGGGCCAACGTCCTGACTTTC
TRBJ2-5	TRBV10-3	few	NA	CAISDFRGGETQYF	TGTGCCATCAGTGATTTCAGGGGCGGGGAGACCCAGTACTTC
TRBJ2-2	TRBV7-2	few	TRBD2	CASSVSGSPRAGELFF	TGTGCCAGCAGCGTTAGCGGGTCCCCGCGGGCCGGGGAGCTGTTTTTT
TRBJ2-7	TRBV5-1	many	TRBD1	CASSYQDRVGEQYF	TGCGCCAGCAGCTACCAGGACAGGGTAGGCGAGCAGTACTTC
TRBJ2-2	TRBV24-1	many	TRBD2	CATSDLKLADRTGELFF	TGTGCCACCAGTGATTTGAAGCTAGCGGATCGCACCGGGGAGCTGTTTTTT
TRBJ2-3	TRBV9	few	TRBD1	CASSVKGTGYTDTQYF	TGTGCCAGCAGCGTAAAAGGGACAGGGTACACAGATACGCAGTATTTT
TRBJ2-3	TRBV29-1	many	NA	CSVEGSADTQYF	TGCAGCGTTGAAGGCAGCGCAGATACGCAGTATTTT
TRBJ1-2	TRBV20-1	NA	NA	CSATGGIWGYTF	TGCAGTGCAACCGGGGGGATTTGGGGCTACACCTTC
TRBJ2-3	TRBV24-1	many	TRBD2	CATSDFPSGTGDLNTQYF	TGTGCCACCAGTGATTTCCCTAGCGGGACGGGGGACTTAAATACGCAGTATTTT
TRBJ1-1	TRBV12-3/TRBV12-4	few	TRBD1	CASNTGGGNTEAFF	TGTGCCAGCAATACAGGGGGCGGGAACACTGAAGCTTTCTTT
TRBJ2-1	TRBV21-1	many	NA	CASSKRCGTPDDEQFF	TGTGCCAGCAGCAAAAGGTGTGGGACACCTGACGATGAGCAGTTCTTC
TRBJ2-3	TRBV7-2	many	TRBD1	CASSQRGQGADTQYF	TGTGCCAGCAGCCAAAGGGGACAGGGGGCGGATACGCAGTATTTT
TRBJ1-1	TRBV12-3/TRBV12-4	many	NA	CASRGTGRNTEAFF	TGTGCCAGCAGGGGTACGGGCCGAAACACTGAAGCTTTCTTT
TRBJ2-5	TRBV7-8	NA	TRBD2	CASSQRRWVSGRDMLSQYF	TGTGCCAGCAGCCAGAGACGGTGGGTTAGCGGGAGGGACATGCTGTCCCAGTACTTC
TRBJ1-2	TRBV20-1	few	TRBD1	CSASVPRGLGYTF	TGCAGTGCTAGCGTCCCAAGGGGGCTTGGCTACACCTTC
TRBJ2-1	TRBV10-3	many	NA	CAINQGRNEQFF	TGTGCCATCAATCAGGGGAGGAATGAGCAGTTCTTC
TRBJ2-4	TRBV20-1	few	TRBD2	CSALGGRVGNIQYF	TGCAGTGCTTTAGGCGGGAGGGTCGGAAACATTCAGTACTTC
TRBJ2-7	TRBV18	few	TRBD1	CASSPPGLGQGIYEQYF	TGTGCCAGCTCACCACCAGGTCTCGGACAGGGCATCTACGAGCAGTACTTC
TRBJ2-3	TRBV10-3	many	TRBD2	CAIRDTSGRAPTDTQYF	TGTGCCATCAGAGATACTAGCGGGAGGGCCCCAACAGATACGCAGTATTTT